This is a list of T cell receptor beta chains from one sample in a study of blood T cell repertoires in COVID-19. TCRdb's copy holds only in-frame clones and misses some; the assay was immunoSEQ multiplex PCR. Altogether around 260,000 clones are present, roughly nine tenths being singletons, with the ten largest covering over 7.5%. The sample taken for sequencing was peripheral blood. Receptor source: a man aged 40-55 years who had recovered from COVID-19. The CDR3 runs from the conserved cysteine through the conserved F or W. D genes are given only for firm matches. The size field is filled for only some rows; it gives once, few, many or a size class.

J gene | clone size | V gene | D gene | CDR3 protein | CDR3 DNA
TRBJ1-3 | once | TRBV10-2 | TRBD1 | CASTDNRGFRGNTIYF | TGCGCCAGCACCGACAACAGGGGGTTTAGGGGAAACACCATATATTTT
TRBJ2-3 | NA | TRBV9 | TRBD2 | CASSVERGLAGSDTQYF | TGTGCCAGCAGCGTAGAAAGGGGACTAGCGGGTTCAGATACGCAGTATTTT
TRBJ2-3 | NA | TRBV7-9 | TRBD1 | CASSLTPVRTGSTDTQYF | TGTGCCAGCAGCTTAACCCCCGTTCGGACAGGTAGCACAGATACGCAGTATTTT
TRBJ2-2 | NA | TRBV7-2 | NA | CASSLRATSHRARTGELFF | TGTGCCAGCAGCTTAAGGGCTACTAGCCATAGGGCTCGAACCGGGGAGCTGTTTTTT
TRBJ1-5 | once | TRBV7-2 | TRBD1 | CASSRSSDRVDQPQHF | TGTGCCAGCAGCCGGTCCTCGGACAGGGTAGACCAGCCCCAGCATTTT
TRBJ1-1 | few | TRBV3-1/TRBV3-2 | TRBD1 | CASSRDRGQTEAFF | TGTGCCAGCAGCCGGGACAGGGGGCAGACTGAAGCTTTCTTT
TRBJ1-5 | NA | TRBV5-4 | NA | CASSFWGGAQHF | TGTGCCAGCAGCTTCTGGGGGGGAGCCCAGCATTTT
TRBJ2-5 | NA | TRBV9 | TRBD2 | CASSATSGRSETQYF | TGTGCCAGCAGCGCGACTAGCGGGAGGAGTGAGACCCAGTACTTC
TRBJ1-1 | NA | TRBV18 | TRBD1 | CASSPSTGWGMNTEAFF | TGTGCCAGCTCACCATCGACAGGGTGGGGGATGAACACTGAAGCTTTCTTT
TRBJ2-7 | NA | TRBV4-2 | TRBD2 | CASSQGLAGNSYEQYF | TGTGCCAGCAGCCAAGGCCTAGCGGGGAACTCCTACGAGCAGTACTTC
TRBJ2-7 | NA | TRBV5-1 | TRBD2 | CASSIPTSGGSYEQYF | TGCGCCAGCAGCATACCGACTAGCGGGGGCTCCTACGAGCAGTACTTC
TRBJ2-3 | NA | TRBV6-5 | TRBD2 | CASSSGLAPRGTQYF | TGTGCCAGCAGTTCGGGACTAGCGCCGCGTGGTACGCAGTATTTT
TRBJ2-5 | NA | TRBV6-6 | TRBD1 | CASSDTGGETQYF | TGTGCCAGCAGCGACACAGGGGGCGAGACCCAGTACTTC
TRBJ2-7 | NA | TRBV19 | TRBD2 | CASSMLAGVYEQYF | TGTGCCAGTAGTATGCTAGCGGGAGTTTACGAGCAGTACTTC
TRBJ2-3 | NA | TRBV7-2 | NA | CASSLVSGRQDTQYF | TGTGCCAGCAGCTTAGTATCTGGGCGTCAGGATACGCAGTATTTT
TRBJ2-3 | NA | TRBV5-1 | TRBD2 | CASSSAGASTDTQYF | TGCGCCAGCAGTTCCGCGGGAGCTAGCACAGATACGCAGTATTTT
TRBJ1-5 | few | TRBV27 | NA | CASSSTLTGGQPQHF | TGTGCCAGCAGTTCAACCCTCACGGGGGGCCAGCCCCAGCATTTT
TRBJ2-7 | NA | TRBV7-8 | TRBD2 | CASSLMVALAGGGYEQYF | TGTGCCAGCAGCTTAATGGTGGCCCTAGCGGGAGGCGGGTACGAGCAGTACTTC
TRBJ2-1 | NA | TRBV12-3/TRBV12-4 | NA | CASRRNDVRQFF | TGTGCCAGCAGGCGAAATGATGTACGGCAGTTCTTC
TRBJ2-1 | NA | TRBV18 | NA | CASSFQTGGIEQFF | TGTGCCAGCTCATTTCAAACTGGGGGGATTGAGCAGTTCTTC
TRBJ1-4 | NA | TRBV18 | TRBD1 | CASSPSTGATNEKLFF | TGTGCCAGCTCACCATCGACAGGGGCTACTAATGAAAAACTGTTTTTT
TRBJ2-7 | few | TRBV11-2 | TRBD2 | CASSTGLAGGVHEQYF | TGTGCCAGCAGCACAGGACTAGCGGGGGGGGTTCACGAGCAGTACTTC
TRBJ2-5 | NA | TRBV7-8 | TRBD2 | CASSSRTSGGAGTQYF | TGTGCCAGCAGCTCACGGACTAGCGGGGGGGCGGGGACCCAGTACTTC
TRBJ1-2 | few | TRBV7-9 | TRBD1 | CASSFTGGPISGYTF | TGTGCCAGCAGCTTCACAGGGGGCCCTATCTCTGGCTACACCTTC
TRBJ1-2 | NA | TRBV3-1/TRBV3-2 | NA | CASSQGTASWTRGYTF | TGTGCCAGCAGCCAAGGGACAGCCTCGTGGACTCGGGGCTACACCTTC
TRBJ1-5 | NA | TRBV5-6 | TRBD1 | CASSIRQGGGWNQPQHF | TGTGCCAGCAGCATCCGACAGGGTGGGGGTTGGAATCAGCCCCAGCATTTT
TRBJ2-7 | NA | TRBV27 | NA | CASSLSTGASYEQYF | TGTGCCAGCAGTTTATCTACAGGAGCCTCCTACGAGCAGTACTTC
TRBJ1-2 | NA | TRBV19 | TRBD1 | CASQNRGSGYGYTF | TGTGCCAGTCAAAACAGGGGATCAGGGTATGGCTACACCTTC
TRBJ2-1 | NA | TRBV12-3/TRBV12-4 | TRBD1 | CASINRGNEQFF | TGTGCCAGCATTAACAGGGGCAATGAGCAGTTCTTC
TRBJ1-3 | NA | TRBV30 | NA | CAWRLGLAGNTIYF | TGTGCCTGGAGACTGGGGCTCGCTGGAAACACCATATATTTT
TRBJ1-5 | few | TRBV9 | NA | CASSVGGGSEPQHF | TGTGCCAGCAGCGTAGGGGGAGGGAGTGAGCCCCAGCATTTT
TRBJ1-2 | NA | TRBV9 | NA | CASSTGLGGYTF | TGTGCCAGCAGCACAGGGCTCGGAGGCTACACCTTC
TRBJ1-4 | NA | TRBV7-9 | NA | CASSPLGEGDEKLFF | TGTGCCAGCAGCCCCCTCGGGGAGGGGGATGAAAAACTGTTTTTT
TRBJ1-1 | NA | TRBV18 | NA | CASSPRGVNTEAFF | TGTGCCAGCTCACCACGGGGAGTGAACACTGAAGCTTTCTTT
TRBJ2-7 | NA | TRBV27 | NA | CASSLSGSYEQYF | TGTGCCAGCAGTTTATCGGGCAGCTACGAGCAGTACTTC
TRBJ2-3 | NA | TRBV3-1/TRBV3-2 | TRBD2 | CASSQDLNGGAVDTQYF | TGTGCCAGCAGCCAAGATCTGAACGGGGGGGCCGTAGATACGCAGTATTTT
TRBJ1-6 | NA | TRBV3-1/TRBV3-2 | TRBD1 | CASSQAGTGKGSPLHF | TGTGCCAGCAGCCAAGCCGGGACAGGAAAGGGGTCACCCCTCCACTTT
TRBJ2-1 | NA | TRBV24-1 | NA | CATSDGGGRHNEQFF | TGTGCCACCAGTGATGGGGGGGGGCGGCACAATGAGCAGTTCTTC
TRBJ1-5 | NA | TRBV5-8 | TRBD1 | CASRPRQGRGNQPQHF | TGTGCCAGCAGACCTCGACAGGGTAGGGGCAATCAGCCCCAGCATTTT
TRBJ2-3 | NA | TRBV7-5 | NA | CARSLVEGTSGSRGATDTQYF | TGTGCCAGAAGCTTAGTAGAAGGGACTAGCGGGAGTAGAGGGGCAACAGATACGCAGTATTTT
TRBJ1-1 | few | TRBV27 | NA | CASSLFQGSQATEAFF | TGTGCCAGCAGTTTATTCCAGGGTTCGCAGGCAACTGAAGCTTTCTTT
TRBJ1-1 | NA | TRBV3-1/TRBV3-2 | TRBD1 | CASSQDLVGTGRTEAFF | TGTGCCAGCAGCCAAGATCTTGTAGGGACAGGGAGGACTGAAGCTTTCTTT
TRBJ2-2 | NA | TRBV6-5 | NA | CASTLSGRRTGELFF | TGTGCCAGCACCCTAAGTGGGAGACGCACCGGGGAGCTGTTTTTT
TRBJ2-4 | NA | TRBV5-1 | NA | CASSLMAVNKNIQYF | TGCGCCAGCAGCTTGATGGCGGTTAACAAAAACATTCAGTACTTC
TRBJ1-4 | NA | TRBV5-1 | NA | CASSLAGRPTNEKLFF | TGCGCCAGCAGCTTGGCCGGCAGGCCAACTAATGAAAAACTGTTTTTT
TRBJ2-1 | NA | TRBV7-8 | TRBD2 | CASSSRTSGRARYNEQFF | TGTGCCAGCAGCTCCCGGACTAGCGGGAGGGCCCGGTACAATGAGCAGTTCTTC
TRBJ2-7 | NA | TRBV7-9 | TRBD2 | CASSFLTSGRLGNEQYF | TGTGCCAGCAGCTTTTTGACTAGCGGGAGATTGGGAAACGAGCAGTACTTC
TRBJ1-2 | NA | TRBV3-1/TRBV3-2 | TRBD1 | CASSQAQGAHGYTF | TGTGCCAGCAGCCAAGCCCAGGGGGCACATGGCTACACCTTC
TRBJ2-6 | NA | TRBV5-6 | TRBD1 | CASSSPTGREDLTF | TGTGCCAGCAGCTCCCCGACAGGGAGAGAGGACCTGACTTTC
TRBJ1-6 | NA | TRBV25-1 | NA | CASSERSSSNSPLHF | TGTGCCAGCAGTGAGCGGTCCTCCTCAAATTCACCCCTCCACTTT
TRBJ1-1 | NA | TRBV5-1 | NA | CASSLVGARGTEAFF | TGCGCCAGCAGCTTGGTGGGAGCCCGAGGCACTGAAGCTTTCTTT
TRBJ1-3 | NA | TRBV7-2 | TRBD1 | CASSLVVLGTVGNTIYF | TGTGCCAGCAGCTTAGTCGTCCTCGGGACAGTGGGAAACACCATATATTTT
TRBJ2-1 | NA | TRBV27 | TRBD2 | CASSWEGKAWRGSNEQFF | TGTGCCAGCAGTTGGGAGGGGAAGGCCTGGCGCGGGTCTAATGAGCAGTTCTTC
TRBJ2-3 | NA | TRBV27 | NA | CASSLQGYSSTDTQYF | TGTGCCAGCAGTTTACAGGGGTACTCTAGCACAGATACGCAGTATTTT
TRBJ2-7 | NA | TRBV28 | TRBD1 | CASSPIGQGRNEQYF | TGTGCCAGCAGTCCAATAGGACAGGGTAGGAACGAGCAGTACTTC